This T cell receptor (beta chain) was profiled in a study of shared clonotypes between healthy human individuals. Every subset had its genomic DNA shared out evenly among several immunoSEQ plates. The method was immunoSEQ multiplex PCR; TCRdb's version includes in-frame clones alone and lacks a portion of them. The sample yields around 370,000 clones, 90% to 97% seen once. Donation came from healthy HIV-negative adults that had no recent acute infections or vaccinations. Adults of Caucasian background living in Nashville, Tennessee made up all donors. The CDR3 runs to 20 residues. The V and J ends lost 2 bases and 0 bases respectively, with 21 bases between them. CDR1 is SGHRS and CDR2 is YFSETQ in the germline V gene.

The sequencing input was memory CD8+ T cells sorted from blood. Specified subset: CD45RO+ cells pooled with CCR7-negative TemRA cells. The chain links TRBV5-1 to TRBJ2-6; the D gene is possibly TRBD2 (6 bases). This TCR came from a man aged 25 to 40 in good health. The CDR3 loop reads CASSLGVGGFGLSGANVLTF. The CDR3 nucleotides read TGCGCCAGCAGCTTAGGGGTTGGAGGGTTTGGACTCTCTGGGGCCAACGTCCTGACTTTC. Using reference TRBV5-1 and TRBJ2-6 for the parts outside the CDR3, the full variable domain is KAGVTQTPRYLIKTRGQQVTLSCSPISGHRSVSWYQQTPGQGLQFLFEYFSETQRNKGNFPGRFSGRQFSNSRSEMNVSTLELGDSALYLCASSLGVGGFGLSGANVLTFGAGSRLTVL.